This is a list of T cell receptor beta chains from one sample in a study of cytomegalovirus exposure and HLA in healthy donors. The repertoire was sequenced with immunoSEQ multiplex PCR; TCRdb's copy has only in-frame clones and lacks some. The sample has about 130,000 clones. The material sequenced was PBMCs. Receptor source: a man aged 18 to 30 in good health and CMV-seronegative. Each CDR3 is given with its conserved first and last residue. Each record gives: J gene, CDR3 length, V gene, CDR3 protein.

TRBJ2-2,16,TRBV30,CAWRTGGTHQTGELFF
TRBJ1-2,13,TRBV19,CASSPRGDYGYTF
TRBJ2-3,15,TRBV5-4,CASSLAGGGLDTQYF
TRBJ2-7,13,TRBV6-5,CASRYDGLREQYF
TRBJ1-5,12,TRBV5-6,CASSSGYQPQHF
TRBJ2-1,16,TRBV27,CASTPSASGRANEQFF
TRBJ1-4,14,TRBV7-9,CASSSRTDNEKLFF
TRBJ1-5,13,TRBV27,CASSFQGDQPQHF
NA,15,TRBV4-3,CASSQEVRGHYEQYF
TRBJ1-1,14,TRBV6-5,CASSYLGALTEAFF
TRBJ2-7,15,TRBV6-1,CASRPTGTQRGEQYF
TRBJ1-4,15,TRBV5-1,CASSRGQARGEKLFF
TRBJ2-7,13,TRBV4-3,CASSGDRGRQQYF
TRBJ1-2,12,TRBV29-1,CSVSRPDYGYTF
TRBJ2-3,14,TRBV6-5,CASSYSTRADTQYF
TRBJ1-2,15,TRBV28,CASSLSGVGFRGYTF
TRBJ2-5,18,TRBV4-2,CASSQEVSSGANQETQYF
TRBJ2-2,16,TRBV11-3,CASSSGLAGDTGELFF
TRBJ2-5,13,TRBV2,CASRQQGWETQYF
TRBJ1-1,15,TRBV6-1,CASSGRGRGDTEAFF
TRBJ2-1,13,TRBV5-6,CASSLTGVNEQFF
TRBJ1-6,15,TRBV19,CASSIREGGNSPLHF
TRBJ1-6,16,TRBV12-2,CASRLGRDRGASPLHF
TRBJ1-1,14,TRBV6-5,CASSYVEGSTEAFF
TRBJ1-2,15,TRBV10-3,CAISLGYDSSYGYTF
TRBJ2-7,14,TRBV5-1,CASSLRGGSYEQYF
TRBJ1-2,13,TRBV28,CASSGWQGNGYTF
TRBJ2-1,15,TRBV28,CASSLAGSSYNEQFF
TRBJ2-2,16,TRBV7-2,CASSLATGLSTGELFF
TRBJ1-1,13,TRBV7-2,CASSFTANTEAFF
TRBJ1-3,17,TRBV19,CASSGGPAVFSGNTIYF
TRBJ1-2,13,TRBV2,CASGDRDLIGYTF
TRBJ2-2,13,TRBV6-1,CASSDLRGGELFF